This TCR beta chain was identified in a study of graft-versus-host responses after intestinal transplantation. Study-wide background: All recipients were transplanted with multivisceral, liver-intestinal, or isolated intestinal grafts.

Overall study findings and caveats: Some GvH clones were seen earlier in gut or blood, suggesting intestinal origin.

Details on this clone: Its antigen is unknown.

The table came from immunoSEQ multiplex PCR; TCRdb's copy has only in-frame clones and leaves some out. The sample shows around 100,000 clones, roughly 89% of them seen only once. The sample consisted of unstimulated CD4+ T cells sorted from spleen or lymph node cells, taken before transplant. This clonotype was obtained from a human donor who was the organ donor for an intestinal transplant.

This CDR3 is CASSFKDRVPFF. The DNA for the CDR3 is TGTGCCAGCAGTTTCAAGGACAGGGTTCCTTTCTTT. The chain recombines TRBV6-6 with TRBJ1-1; TRBD1 matches at 8 bases. J was trimmed by 12 bases and V by 4 bases; bases with no gene match: 7. CDR3 size: 12 residues. CDR1 is MNHNY and CDR2 is SVGAGI in the germline V gene (reference sequence).